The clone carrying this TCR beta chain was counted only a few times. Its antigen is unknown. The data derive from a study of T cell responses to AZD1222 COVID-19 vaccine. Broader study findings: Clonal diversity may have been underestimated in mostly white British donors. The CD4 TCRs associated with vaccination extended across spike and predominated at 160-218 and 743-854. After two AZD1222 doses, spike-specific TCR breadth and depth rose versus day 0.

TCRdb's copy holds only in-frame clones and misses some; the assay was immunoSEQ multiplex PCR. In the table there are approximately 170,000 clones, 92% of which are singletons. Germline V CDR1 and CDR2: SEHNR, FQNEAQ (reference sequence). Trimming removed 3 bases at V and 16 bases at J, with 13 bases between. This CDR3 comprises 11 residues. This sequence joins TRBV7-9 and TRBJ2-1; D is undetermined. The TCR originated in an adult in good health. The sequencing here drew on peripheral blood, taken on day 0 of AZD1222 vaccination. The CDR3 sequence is CASSFDWRFFF. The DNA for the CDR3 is TGTGCCAGCAGCTTTGATTGGCGATTTTTCTTC. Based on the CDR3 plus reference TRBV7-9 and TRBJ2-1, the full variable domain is DTGVSQNPRHKITKRGQNVTFRCDPISEHNRLYWYRQTLGQGPEFLTYFQNEAQLEKSRLLSDRFSAERPKGSFSTLEIQRTEQGDSAMYLCASSFDWRFFFGPGTRLTVL.